What follows are 20 T cell receptor beta chains derived from one specimen sequenced in a study of Ad26.COV2.S vaccination and SARS-CoV-2 variants. Data came from immunoSEQ multiplex PCR; TCRdb stores just in-frame clones and leaves some out. The table records about 420,000 clones, roughly 90% of them present only once. Specified treatment: roughly 20 received Ad26.COV2.S at low or high dose, single or two shots; about 5 received placebo; per-sample allocation not given. The samples were gathered on day 63 after the first injection of vaccine or placebo. Specimen: peripheral blood, collected in a trial of Ad26.COV2.S vaccine versus placebo. These receptors were collected from a person aged 18-60 years who received the Ad26.COV2.S COVID-19 vaccine or a placebo.

Only one count was recorded for this clone. The genes are TRBV5-1 and TRBJ2-7; the D gene is possibly TRBD1 (5 bases). Trimming stripped 3 bases from V and 2 bases from J, with 12 bases between. The CDR3 has 14 amino acids. Germline assignment: CDR1 SGHRS and CDR2 YFSETQ. CDR3 coding DNA: TGCGCCAGCAGCTACTACCAGGGTCCCTACGAGCAGTACTTC. Protein: CASSYYQGPYEQYF.

This chain joins TRBV6-2 or TRBV6-3 and TRBJ1-5; D is possibly TRBD1 (5 bases). Between the trimmed V and J ends, which lost 2 bases and 7 bases, there was a span of 9 bases. The CDR3 runs 13 residues. Germline assignment: CDR1 MNHEY and CDR2 SVGEGT. The CDR3 region is CASSYLGAQPQHF. Written as DNA, the CDR3 is TGTGCCAGCAGTTACCTCGGGGCCCAGCCCCAGCATTTT.

To note about this clone: One junction end does not reproduce the germline sequence, and a read error may be involved. This sample includes further DNA sequences coding for the same CDR3. The J gene is TRBJ1-5, the V gene TRBV12-3 or TRBV12-4, with D maybe TRBD1 (6 bases). The CDR3 sequence is 13 residues long. This CDR3 is CASSLGGSQPQHF. CDR3 bases: TGTGCCAGCAGCTTAGGGGGTAGCCAGCCCCAGCATTTT.

The V and J genes are TRBV5-1 and TRBJ2-1; 7 bases match TRBD2. After removal of 2 bases from V and 1 base from J, the junction contained 3 bases not matched to a gene. This CDR3 has 15 residues. The germline CDR1 and CDR2 sequences are SGHRS and YFSETQ. The CDR3 sequence is CASSFAGESYNEQFF. CDR3 DNA: TGCGCCAGCAGCTTCGCGGGGGAATCCTACAATGAGCAGTTCTTC.

This clone was observed at least ten times. The chain combines TRBV6-1 with TRBJ2-2; D perhaps matches TRBD2 (5 bases). The CDR3 has 15 amino acids. V lost 0 bases, J lost 1 base, and 6 bases lay in between. Germline CDR1 reads MNHNS; CDR2 reads SASEGT. The CDR3 loop is CASSEAEGNTGELFF. The CDR3 coding sequence is TGTGCCAGCAGTGAAGCAGAGGGGAACACCGGGGAGCTGTTTTTT.

The chain couples TRBV2 to TRBJ2-7; TRBD1 matches at 11 bases. J gave up 0 bases and V 8 bases, and 0 bases lay outside the gene matches. CDR1 SNHLY and CDR2 FYNNEI come from the germline V gene. The CDR3 has 13 residues. Written as DNA, the CDR3 is TGTGCCAGCGGGACAGGGGGCTCCTACGAGCAGTACTTC. Amino acids: CASGTGGSYEQYF.

The CDR3 DNA is TGTGCCAGCAGCAGGGGACAGGGGGCAGCAGGCTACACCTTC. Translating gives CASSRGQGAAGYTF. This rearrangement joins TRBV7-9 to TRBJ1-2, with TRBD1 matching 12 bases. Trimming removed 5 bases from V and 8 bases from J; junction bases left unmatched: 6. The CDR3 consists of 14 residues. Germline CDR1 reads SEHNR; CDR2 reads FQNEAQ (reference sequence).

The V call is TRBV6-2 or TRBV6-3, the J call TRBJ2-4; 8 bases are shared with TRBD1. CDR3 length: 18 residues. Trimming took 0 bases from V and 0 from J; bases not matched to a gene: 7. In germline, CDR1 is MNHEY, CDR2 SVGEGT. CDR3 in amino acids: CASSYSGQGGKAKNIQYF. In nucleotides, the CDR3 is TGTGCCAGCAGTTACTCCGGACAGGGAGGCAAAGCCAAAAACATTCAGTACTTC.

The rearrangement joins TRBV24-1 to TRBJ2-2, with D possibly called TRBD1 or TRBD2 (6 bases each). Germline CDR1 and CDR2: KGHDR and SFDVKD. CDR3 length: 13 amino acids. V was cut by 6 bases and J by 8 bases, with 12 bases left in between. CDR3 nucleotide sequence: TGTGCCACCAGTACCGGGGGCGTAGGGGAGCTGTTTTTT. Amino acids: CATSTGGVGELFF.

The chain employs TRBV9 and TRBJ1-1; no definite D call. The V end lost 4 bases, the J end lost 3 bases, and 13 bases lay between the germline ends. CDR3 length: 14 amino acids. The germline gives CDR1 SGDLS, CDR2 YYNGEE. CDR3: CASSPHGQDTEAFF. The DNA of the CDR3 is TGTGCCAGCAGCCCCCACGGGCAGGACACTGAAGCTTTCTTT.

This rearrangement joins TRBV2 to TRBJ2-1; 8 bases map to TRBD1. The V segment lost 5 bases and the J segment 1 base; nucleotides outside the gene matches: 7. CDR1 is SNHLY, CDR2 FYNNEI, per germline. The CDR3 consists of 16 residues. CDR3 protein: CASSPGQGQSYNEQFF. CDR3 nucleotide sequence: TGTGCCAGCAGTCCCGGACAGGGCCAATCCTACAATGAGCAGTTCTTC.

The V call is TRBV29-1, the J call TRBJ2-3; no clear D. Germline V lookup: CDR1 SQVTM, CDR2 ANQGSEA. Trimming left V 3 bases short and J 3 bases short, with 13 bases between. The CDR3 length is 14 residues. The CDR3 nucleotides are TGCAGCGTTGAGGGGTTGGGCAGAACAGATACGCAGTATTTT. It translates to CSVEGLGRTDTQYF.

This clone was found a few times. This chain links TRBV6-5 with TRBJ1-5; D gene uncertain. Between the trimmed V and J ends, which lost 0 bases and 7 bases, there was a span of 7 bases. The CDR3 consists of 13 residues. Germline values: CDR1 MNHEY, CDR2 SVGAGI. CDR3 residues: CASSYSHAQPQHF. CDR3 DNA sequence: TGTGCCAGCAGTTACTCCCACGCCCAGCCCCAGCATTTT.

The chain uses TRBV6-5 and TRBJ2-7; a possible D gene is TRBD1 (5 bases). CDR1 MNHEY and CDR2 SVGAGI come from the germline V gene. Trimming took off 6 bases at V and 2 bases at J, with 17 bases between the two ends. CDR3 length: 15 residues. The CDR3 protein is CASSQNNGATYEQYF. The DNA for the CDR3 is TGTGCCAGCAGCCAGAATAATGGGGCCACCTACGAGCAGTACTTC.

CDR3 coding DNA: TGTGCCAGCAGTTTATCGCGGGACAGGGTGAACACTGAAGCTTTCTTT. This codes for CASSLSRDRVNTEAFF. The chain carries TRBV27 and TRBJ1-1; TRBD1 matches 9 bases. Unmatched junction bases numbered 2, after V lost 0 bases and J lost 0 bases. CDR1 is MNHEY, CDR2 SMNVEV, per germline (reference sequence). The CDR3 covers 16 residues.

The rearrangement links TRBV29-1 to TRBJ2-1, with a weak D call TRBD1 (5 bases). The V gene lost 6 bases and the J gene lost 4 bases, with 10 bases spanning the gap. The CDR3 length is 12 residues. In germline, CDR1 is SQVTM, CDR2 ANQGSEA. The CDR3 DNA is TGCAGCGTGCCGACAGTTTACAATGAGCAGTTCTTC. This gives the protein CSVPTVYNEQFF.

In its sample, this clone was seen once. The rearrangement joins TRBV12-3 or TRBV12-4 to TRBJ1-4; D is undetermined. Trimming left V 1 base short and J 8 bases short, with 8 bases between. The CDR3 loop spans 13 amino acids. As DNA, the CDR3 is TGTGCCAGCAGTTTAGTGGGTGTCGAAAAACTGTTTTTT. This sequence encodes CASSLVGVEKLFF.

Concerning this clone: This CDR3 is also generated by other DNA sequences in the sample. The V gene is TRBV7-9, the J gene TRBJ1-1, with D perhaps TRBD1 (5 bases). V lost 4 bases to trimming and J lost 0 bases, with 12 bases between them. From germline, CDR1 is SEHNR and CDR2 FQNEAQ (reference sequence). The CDR3 is made up of 15 amino acids. The CDR3 DNA reads as TGTGCCAGCAGCTCCAGAACAGGTATGAACACTGAAGCTTTCTTT. Encoded protein: CASSSRTGMNTEAFF.

This chain joins TRBV4-3 and TRBJ2-5; D is undetermined. The CDR3 loop spans 15 amino acids. V lost 1 base to trimming and J lost 0 bases, with 9 bases between them. Germline CDR1 reads LGHNA; CDR2 reads YSLEER. CDR3 nucleotide sequence: TGCGCCAGCAGCCAAGTAATAGGAAACCAAGAGACCCAGTACTTC. It is translated as CASSQVIGNQETQYF.

V usage is TRBV2 and J usage is TRBJ2-3; TRBD2 matches 9 bases. The CDR3 loop spans 16 amino acids. Germline V CDR1 and CDR2: SNHLY, FYNNEI. Trimming removed 4 bases from V and 3 bases from J; junction bases left unmatched: 8. In DNA form, the CDR3 reads TGTGCCAGCAGTGTCGGTATAGCGGGGGCGACAGATACGCAGTATTTT. It is translated as CASSVGIAGATDTQYF.